This T cell receptor beta chain came from a study of blood T cell dynamics during melanoma immunotherapy. Study in general: Standard first-line treatment here was pembrolizumab or nivolumab plus ipilimumab in metastatic melanoma.

Sample time point: week 3, after first cycle of checkpoint inhibitor. The germline V and J ends were trimmed by 8 bases and 1 base, with 5 bases remaining between them. This CDR3 comprises 10 residues. Germline assignment: CDR1 DFQATT and CDR2 SNEGSKA (reference sequence). Sequencing used immunoSEQ multiplex PCR; TCRdb keeps in-frame clones, though not all of them. Here the sample spans about 9,700 clones, approximately 91% being singletons. Source: blood, taken from a patient treated with checkpoint blockade. The receptor was derived from a human donor with melanoma. The chain carries TRBV20-1 and TRBJ2-5, with D unclear. The CDR3 protein is CSCPQETQYF. The CDR3 nucleotides are TGCAGTTGCCCCCAAGAGACCCAGTACTTC.